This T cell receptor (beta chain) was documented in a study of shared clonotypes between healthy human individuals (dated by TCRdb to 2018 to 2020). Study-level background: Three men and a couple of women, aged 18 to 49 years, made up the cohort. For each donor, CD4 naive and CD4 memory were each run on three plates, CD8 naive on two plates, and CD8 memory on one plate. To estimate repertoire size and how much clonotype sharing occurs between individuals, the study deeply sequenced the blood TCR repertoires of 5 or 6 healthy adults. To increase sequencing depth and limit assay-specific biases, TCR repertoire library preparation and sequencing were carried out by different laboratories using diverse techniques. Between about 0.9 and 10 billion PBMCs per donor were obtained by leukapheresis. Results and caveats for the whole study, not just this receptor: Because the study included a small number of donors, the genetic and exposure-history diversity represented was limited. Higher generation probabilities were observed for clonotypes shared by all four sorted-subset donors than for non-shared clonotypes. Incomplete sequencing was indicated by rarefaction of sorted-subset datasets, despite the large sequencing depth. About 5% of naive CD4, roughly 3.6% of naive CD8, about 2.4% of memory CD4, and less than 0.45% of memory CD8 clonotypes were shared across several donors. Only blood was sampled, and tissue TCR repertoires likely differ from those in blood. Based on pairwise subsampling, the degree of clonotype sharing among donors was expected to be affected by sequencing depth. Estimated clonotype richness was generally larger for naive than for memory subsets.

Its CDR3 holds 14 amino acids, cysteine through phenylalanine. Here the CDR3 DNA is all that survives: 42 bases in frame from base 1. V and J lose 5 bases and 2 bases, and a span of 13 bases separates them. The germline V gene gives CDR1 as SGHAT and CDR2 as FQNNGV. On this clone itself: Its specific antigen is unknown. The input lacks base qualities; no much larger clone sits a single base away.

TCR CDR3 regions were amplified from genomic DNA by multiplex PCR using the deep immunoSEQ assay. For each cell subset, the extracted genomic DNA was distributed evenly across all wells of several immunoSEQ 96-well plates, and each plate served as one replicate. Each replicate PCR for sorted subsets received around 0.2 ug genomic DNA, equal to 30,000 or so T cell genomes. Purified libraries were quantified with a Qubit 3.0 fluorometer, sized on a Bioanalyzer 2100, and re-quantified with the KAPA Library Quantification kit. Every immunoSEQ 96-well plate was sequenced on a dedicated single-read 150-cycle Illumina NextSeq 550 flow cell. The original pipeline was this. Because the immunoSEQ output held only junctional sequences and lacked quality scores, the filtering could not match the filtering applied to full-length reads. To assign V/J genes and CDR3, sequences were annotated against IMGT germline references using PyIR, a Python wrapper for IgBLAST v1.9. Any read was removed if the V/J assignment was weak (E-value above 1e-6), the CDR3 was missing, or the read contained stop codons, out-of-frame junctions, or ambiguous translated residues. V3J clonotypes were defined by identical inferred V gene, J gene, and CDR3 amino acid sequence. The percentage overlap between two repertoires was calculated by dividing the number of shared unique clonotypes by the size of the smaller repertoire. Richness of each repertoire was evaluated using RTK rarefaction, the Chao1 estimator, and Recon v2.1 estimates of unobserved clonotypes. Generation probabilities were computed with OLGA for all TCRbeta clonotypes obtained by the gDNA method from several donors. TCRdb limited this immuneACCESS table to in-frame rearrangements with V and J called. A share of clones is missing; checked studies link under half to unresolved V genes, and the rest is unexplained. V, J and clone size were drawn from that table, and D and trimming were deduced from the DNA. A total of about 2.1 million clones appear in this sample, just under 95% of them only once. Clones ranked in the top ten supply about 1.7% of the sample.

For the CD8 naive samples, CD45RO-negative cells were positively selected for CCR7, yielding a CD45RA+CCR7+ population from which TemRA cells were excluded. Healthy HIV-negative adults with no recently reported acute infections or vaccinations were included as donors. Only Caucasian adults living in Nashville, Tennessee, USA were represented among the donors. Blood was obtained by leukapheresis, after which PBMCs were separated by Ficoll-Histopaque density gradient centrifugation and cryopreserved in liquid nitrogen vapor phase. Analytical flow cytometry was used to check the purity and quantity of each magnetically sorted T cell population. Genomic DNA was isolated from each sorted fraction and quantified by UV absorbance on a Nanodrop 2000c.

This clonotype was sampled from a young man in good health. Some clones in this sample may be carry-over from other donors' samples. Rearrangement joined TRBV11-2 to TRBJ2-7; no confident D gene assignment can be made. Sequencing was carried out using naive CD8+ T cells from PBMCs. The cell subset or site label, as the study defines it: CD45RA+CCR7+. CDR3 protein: CASSLPALPYEQYF. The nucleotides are TGTGCCAGCAGCCTCCCAGCGTTGCCCTACGAGCAGTACTTC.